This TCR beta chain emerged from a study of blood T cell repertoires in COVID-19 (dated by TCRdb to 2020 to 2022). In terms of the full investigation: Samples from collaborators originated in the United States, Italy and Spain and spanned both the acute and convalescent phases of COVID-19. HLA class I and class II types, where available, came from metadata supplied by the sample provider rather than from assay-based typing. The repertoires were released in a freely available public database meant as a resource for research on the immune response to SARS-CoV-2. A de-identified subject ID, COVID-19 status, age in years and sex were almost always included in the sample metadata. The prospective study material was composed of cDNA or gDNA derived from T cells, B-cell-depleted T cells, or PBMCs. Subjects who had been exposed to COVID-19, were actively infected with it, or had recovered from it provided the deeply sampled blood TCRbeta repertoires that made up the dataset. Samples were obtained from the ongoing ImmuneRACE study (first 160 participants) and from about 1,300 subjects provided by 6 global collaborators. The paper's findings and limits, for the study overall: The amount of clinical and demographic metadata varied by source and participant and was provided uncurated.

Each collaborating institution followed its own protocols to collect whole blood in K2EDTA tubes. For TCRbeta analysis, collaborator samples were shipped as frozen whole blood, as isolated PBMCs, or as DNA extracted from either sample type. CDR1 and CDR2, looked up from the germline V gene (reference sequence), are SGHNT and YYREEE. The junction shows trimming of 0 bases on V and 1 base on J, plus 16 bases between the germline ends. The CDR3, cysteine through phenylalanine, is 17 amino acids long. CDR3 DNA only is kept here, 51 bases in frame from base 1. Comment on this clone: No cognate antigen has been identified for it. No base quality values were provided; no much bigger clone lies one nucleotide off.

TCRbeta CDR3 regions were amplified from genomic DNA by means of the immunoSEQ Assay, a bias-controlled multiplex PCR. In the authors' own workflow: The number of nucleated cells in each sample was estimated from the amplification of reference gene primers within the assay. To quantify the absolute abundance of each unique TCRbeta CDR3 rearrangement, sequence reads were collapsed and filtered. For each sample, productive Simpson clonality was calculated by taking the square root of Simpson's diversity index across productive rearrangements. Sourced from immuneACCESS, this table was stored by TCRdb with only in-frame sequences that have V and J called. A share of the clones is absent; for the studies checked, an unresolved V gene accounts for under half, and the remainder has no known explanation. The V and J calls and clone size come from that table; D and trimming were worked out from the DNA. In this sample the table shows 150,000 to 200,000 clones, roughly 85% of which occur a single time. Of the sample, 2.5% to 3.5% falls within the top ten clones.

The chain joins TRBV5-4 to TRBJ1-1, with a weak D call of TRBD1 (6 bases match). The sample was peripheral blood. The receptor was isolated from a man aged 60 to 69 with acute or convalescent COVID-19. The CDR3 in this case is CASSLAARQVSNTEAFF. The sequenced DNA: TGTGCCAGCAGCTTGGCCGCCCGACAGGTTTCGAACACTGAAGCTTTCTTT.